The 21 T cell receptor beta chains reported below all come from one sample, sequenced in a study of siplizumab effects on memory and regulatory T cells. Assay: immunoSEQ multiplex PCR; the TCRdb copy retains only in-frame clones and omits some. The repertoire holds some 100,000 clones, 94% seen once, with roughly 0.62% in the top ten. The source material was Tregs sorted from blood. Receptor source: a human donor in good health.

V is TRBV7-9 and J is TRBJ1-2, with 8 bases aligning to TRBD1. The CDR3 is 15 amino acids. V lost 4 bases, J lost 3 bases, and 7 bases stayed unmatched. CDR1 and CDR2 (germline): SEHNR, FQNEAQ (reference sequence). This CDR3 reads CASSWNTGGDYGYTF. CDR3 coding DNA: TGTGCCAGCAGCTGGAATACAGGGGGGGACTATGGCTACACCTTC. Filled out from reference TRBV7-9 and TRBJ1-2, the complete variable domain reads DTGVSQNPRHKITKRGQNVTFRCDPISEHNRLYWYRQTLGQGPEFLTYFQNEAQLEKSRLLSDRFSAERPKGSFSTLEIQRTEQGDSAMYLCASSWNTGGDYGYTFGSGTRLTVV.

The CDR3 reads CASSSNRGIGSPLHF. The CDR3 DNA sequence: TGTGCCAGCAGCTCAAACAGGGGGATCGGTTCACCCCTCCACTTT. This chain uses TRBV7-8 with TRBJ1-6; 8 bases map to TRBD1. This CDR3 region has 15 residues. V shed 4 bases, J shed 9 bases, and the junction held 8 bases outside the gene matches. In germline, CDR1 is SGHVS, CDR2 FQNEAQ. Full variable domain (missing parts from reference TRBV7-8 and TRBJ1-6): GAGVSQSPRYKVAKRGQDVALRCDPISGHVSLFWYQQALGQGPEFLTYFQNEAQLDKSGLPSDRFFAERPEGSVSTLKIQRTQQEDSAVYLCASSSNRGIGSPLHFGNGTRLTVT.

The chain is built from TRBV11-2 and TRBJ2-7; D tentatively fits TRBD1 or TRBD2 (5 bases each). Germline V gives CDR1 SGHAT, CDR2 FQNNGV. Trimming cost V 5 bases and J 2 bases, with 19 bases left between them. The CDR3 contains 16 residues. The chain's CDR3 is CASSNPPRDVTYEQYF. The CDR3, as DNA: TGTGCCAGCAGCAACCCACCCCGGGACGTCACCTACGAGCAGTACTTC.

The chain combines TRBV5-4 with TRBJ1-6; D possibly corresponds to TRBD1 (6 bases). The CDR3 has 15 amino acids. The germline V and J ends were trimmed by 1 base and 9 bases, with 14 bases remaining between them. Germline V gives CDR1 SGHNT, CDR2 YYREEE (reference sequence). The CDR3 loop is CASSLQGISSSPLHF. For the CDR3, the DNA is TGTGCCAGCAGCTTGCAGGGGATTTCGAGTTCACCCCTCCACTTT. The whole variable domain, remainder taken from reference TRBV5-4 and TRBJ1-6, is ETGVTQSPTHLIKTRGQQVTLRCSSQSGHNTVSWYQQALGQGPQFIFQYYREEENGRGNFPPRFSGLQFPNYSSELNVNALELDDSALYLCASSLQGISSSPLHFGNGTRLTVT.

This clone was observed once. The chain is built from TRBV5-6 and TRBJ2-2; D not certain. Germline assignment: CDR1 SGHDT and CDR2 YYEEEE. CDR3 length equals 12 residues. Trimming stripped 3 bases from V and 9 bases from J, with 9 bases between. Here the CDR3 DNA reads TGTGCCAGCAGCTCACCTCGATGGGAGCTGTTTTTT. It specifies CASSSPRWELFF.

This clone was found once. Compared with germline, one end of the junction differs, possibly owing to a read error. This chain uses TRBV4-2 with TRBJ1-1, with D hard to call. Germline V CDR1 and CDR2: LGHNA, YNFKEQ. This CDR3 spans 18 amino acids. CDR3 bases: TGTGGCAGCCAAAGGGCGGGTGGAAGTATTCACAGTAACACTGAAGCTTTCTTT. It encodes CGSQRAGGSIHSNTEAFF.

The chain carries TRBV29-1 and TRBJ2-5; tentatively, D is TRBD2 (6 bases). This CDR3 contains 14 residues. V was trimmed by 7 bases and J by 4 bases, leaving 19 bases between them. Germline V gives CDR1 SQVTM, CDR2 ANQGSEA. The CDR3 DNA sequence: TGCAGCGCTGGAGGGCTGGGTAGGAGAGAGACCCAGTACTTC. Translating gives CSAGGLGRRETQYF. Full variable domain (outside the CDR3, taken from reference TRBV29-1 and TRBJ2-5): SAVISQKPSRDICQRGTSLTIQCQVDSQVTMMFWYRQQPGQSLTLIATANQGSEATYESGFVIDKFPISRPNLTFSTLTVSNMSPEDSSIYLCSAGGLGRRETQYFGPGTRLLVL.

The V call is TRBV5-1, the J call TRBJ2-1; the D is unclear. Germline V lookup: CDR1 SGHRS, CDR2 YFSETQ. The germline V and J ends were trimmed by 4 bases and 9 bases, with 11 bases remaining between them. The CDR3 is 12 residues long. The CDR3 loop reads CASSRGKGEQFF. In nucleotides, the CDR3 is TGCGCCAGCAGCAGAGGTAAGGGTGAGCAGTTCTTC.

This rearrangement joins TRBV10-3 to TRBJ2-5; 9 positions agree with TRBD1. Germline lookup yields CDR1 ENHRY and CDR2 SYGVKD. The CDR3 consists of 14 residues. The V gene end was trimmed by 4 bases and the J gene end by 5 bases; junction bases not matched to a gene: 5. The DNA of the CDR3 is TGTGCCATCAGTGTGGGGACAGGGATCGAGACCCAGTACTTC. As protein: CAISVGTGIETQYF.

The V call is TRBV6-1, the J call TRBJ1-5, with unresolved D. The germline gives CDR1 MNHNS, CDR2 SASEGT. The CDR3 is 14 residues long. Trimming took off 7 bases at V and 4 bases at J, with 14 bases between the two ends. CDR3 DNA: TGTGCCAGCAAATGGGAAAGACTTAATCAGCCCCAGCATTTT. Amino acid sequence: CASKWERLNQPQHF.

The V call is TRBV6-1, the J call TRBJ2-7; D is ambiguous. V was shortened by 5 bases and J by 4 bases, with 12 bases between the two germline ends. Germline CDR1 is MNHNS and CDR2 is SASEGT. The CDR3 has 13 amino acids. The CDR3 is CASSLRIGYEQYF. In nucleotides, the CDR3 is TGTGCCAGCAGTCTGAGGATCGGGTACGAGCAGTACTTC.

Written as DNA, the CDR3 is TGCGCCAGCAGCTTGTCTTTGAGGGTCGCCGGGGAGCTGTTTTTT. Protein: CASSLSLRVAGELFF. The V gene is TRBV5-1, the J gene TRBJ2-2; D is perhaps TRBD2 (5 bases). The V end was cut by 1 base, the J end by 6 bases, with 13 bases between. This CDR3 comprises 15 residues. Germline loops: CDR1 SGHRS, CDR2 YFSETQ. Supplemented by reference TRBV5-1 and TRBJ2-2, the full variable domain reads KAGVTQTPRYLIKTRGQQVTLSCSPISGHRSVSWYQQTPGQGLQFLFEYFSETQRNKGNFPGRFSGRQFSNSRSEMNVSTLELGDSALYLCASSLSLRVAGELFFGEGSRLTVL.

The chain has TRBV23-1 and TRBJ2-3, with 8 bases identical to TRBD1. TRBV23-1 is given ORF status, its function remaining uncertain. The trim removed 5 bases at V and 2 bases at J, leaving 6 bases unmatched. The CDR3 runs 15 residues. CDR3: CASSSRTGSTDTQYF. DNA of the CDR3: TGCGCCAGCAGTTCACGGACAGGGTCCACAGATACGCAGTATTTT.

This clone showed up just once. The J gene is TRBJ2-1, the V gene TRBV10-3; 8 nucleotides match TRBD1. Per germline, CDR1 ENHRY and CDR2 SYGVKD. The ends lost 4 bases at V and 6 bases at J; junction bases unmatched: 5. The CDR3 loop spans 14 amino acids. The CDR3 coding sequence is TGTGCCATCAGTGTGCAGGGGGCTACCAATGAGCAGTTCTTC. Its protein is CAISVQGATNEQFF.

J is TRBJ2-3 and V is TRBV6-6; no definite D call. The ends were cut back, 3 bases at V and 4 bases at J, with 5 bases in the middle. Looked up from germline, CDR1 is MNHNY and CDR2 is SVGAGI (reference sequence). The CDR3 contains 12 residues. CDR3 amino acids: CASSYISDTQYF. Here the CDR3 DNA reads TGTGCCAGCAGTTATATTTCAGATACGCAGTATTTT.

V is TRBV7-8 and J is TRBJ2-1; 13 bases line up with TRBD2. The CDR3 is made up of 17 amino acids. The V gene's germline CDR1 is SGHVS and CDR2 FQNEAQ. J was trimmed by 4 bases and V by 2 bases; bases with no gene match: 5. DNA of the CDR3: TGTGCCAGCAGCTTACTCCGGACTAGCGGGGGTTACAATGAGCAGTTCTTC. Protein sequence: CASSLLRTSGGYNEQFF. Variable domain in full (rest from reference TRBV7-8 and TRBJ2-1): GAGVSQSPRYKVAKRGQDVALRCDPISGHVSLFWYQQALGQGPEFLTYFQNEAQLDKSGLPSDRFFAERPEGSVSTLKIQRTQQEDSAVYLCASSLLRTSGGYNEQFFGPGTRLTVL.

The chain recombines TRBV15 with TRBJ2-7, with 9 bases identical to TRBD1. Germline-derived CDR1 and CDR2 are LNHNV and YYDKDF (reference sequence). The CDR3 has 15 amino acids. Losses at the gene ends were 3 bases for V and 3 bases for J; bases not matched to a gene: 6. CDR3 bases: TGTGCCACCAGCAGGTACAGGGGGCCGAACTACGAGCAGTACTTC. It yields the protein CATSRYRGPNYEQYF. Using reference TRBV15 and TRBJ2-7 for the parts outside the CDR3, the full variable domain is DAMVIQNPRYQVTQFGKPVTLSCSQTLNHNVMYWYQQKSSQAPKLLFHYYDKDFNNEADTPDNFQSRRPNTSFCFLDIRSPGLGDTAMYLCATSRYRGPNYEQYFGPGTRLTVT.

The chain carries TRBV6-6 and TRBJ1-2; D is ambiguous. The V gene's germline CDR1 is MNHNY and CDR2 SVGAGI (reference sequence). The length of the CDR3 is 13 residues. V lost 0 bases, J lost 7 bases, and 9 bases lay in between. The CDR3 sequence is CASSYSTGSGYTF. CDR3 in DNA: TGTGCCAGCAGTTACTCGACGGGATCTGGCTACACCTTC.

This rearrangement joins TRBV15 to TRBJ1-2; TRBD1 agrees at 9 bases. This CDR3 comprises 14 residues. Germline V gene data show CDR1 as LNHNV and CDR2 as YYDKDF (reference sequence). V was pared by 2 bases and J by 8 bases, with 6 bases of the junction left unmatched. CDR3 sequence: CATSRQGQGVGYTF. CDR3 nucleotides: TGTGCCACCAGCAGACAGGGACAGGGAGTGGGCTACACCTTC.

The chain combines TRBV2 with TRBJ1-3; D possibly corresponds to TRBD1 (6 bases). CDR3 length: 13 amino acids. V lost 3 bases, J lost 9 bases, and 12 bases lay in between. The germline CDR1 and CDR2 sequences are SNHLY and FYNNEI. CDR3 bases: TGTGCCAGCAGTGAGAGAGGGACAACCACCATATATTTT. This encodes CASSERGTTTIYF.

This chain joins TRBV6-1 and TRBJ2-2; D gene ambiguous. Trimming took 2 bases from V and 4 from J, leaving 11 bases between them. The CDR3 has 15 amino acids. Germline CDR1 MNHNS, CDR2 SASEGT. CDR3 region: CASSEPGHLTGELFF. For the CDR3, the DNA is TGTGCCAGCAGTGAACCGGGTCATCTCACCGGGGAGCTGTTTTTT.